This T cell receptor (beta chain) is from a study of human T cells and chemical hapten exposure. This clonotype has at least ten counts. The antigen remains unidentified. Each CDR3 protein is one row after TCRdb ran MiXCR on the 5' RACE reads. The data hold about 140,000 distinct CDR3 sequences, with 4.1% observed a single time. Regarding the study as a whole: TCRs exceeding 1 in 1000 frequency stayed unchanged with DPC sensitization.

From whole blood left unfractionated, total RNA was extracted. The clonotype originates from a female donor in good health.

CDR3 amino acids: CASRSTGDRYEQYF. The CDR3 DNA is TGTGCAAGTCGCTCAACCGGCGACAGATACGAGCAGTACTTC. The V call is TRBV12-2, the J call TRBJ2-7; the table names TRBD1, a call not compared with the DNA. TRBV12-2 is a pseudogene. This CDR3 has 14 residues.